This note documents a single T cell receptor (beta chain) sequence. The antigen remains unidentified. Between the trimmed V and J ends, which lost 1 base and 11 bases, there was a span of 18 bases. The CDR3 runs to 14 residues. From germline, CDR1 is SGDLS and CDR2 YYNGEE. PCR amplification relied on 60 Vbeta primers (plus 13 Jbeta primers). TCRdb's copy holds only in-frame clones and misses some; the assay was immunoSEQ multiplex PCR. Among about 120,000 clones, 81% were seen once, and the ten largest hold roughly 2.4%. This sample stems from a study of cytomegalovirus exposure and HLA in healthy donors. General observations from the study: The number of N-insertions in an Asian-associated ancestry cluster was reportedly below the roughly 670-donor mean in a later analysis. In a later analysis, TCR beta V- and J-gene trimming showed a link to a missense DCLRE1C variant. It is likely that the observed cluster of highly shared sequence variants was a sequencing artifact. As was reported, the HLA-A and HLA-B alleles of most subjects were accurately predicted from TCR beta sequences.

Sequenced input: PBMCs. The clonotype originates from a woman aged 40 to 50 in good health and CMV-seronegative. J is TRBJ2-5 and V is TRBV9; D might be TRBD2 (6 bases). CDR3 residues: CASSVSSGVGEQYF. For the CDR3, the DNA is TGTGCCAGCAGCGTATCCTCGGGAGTGGGGGAGCAGTACTTC.